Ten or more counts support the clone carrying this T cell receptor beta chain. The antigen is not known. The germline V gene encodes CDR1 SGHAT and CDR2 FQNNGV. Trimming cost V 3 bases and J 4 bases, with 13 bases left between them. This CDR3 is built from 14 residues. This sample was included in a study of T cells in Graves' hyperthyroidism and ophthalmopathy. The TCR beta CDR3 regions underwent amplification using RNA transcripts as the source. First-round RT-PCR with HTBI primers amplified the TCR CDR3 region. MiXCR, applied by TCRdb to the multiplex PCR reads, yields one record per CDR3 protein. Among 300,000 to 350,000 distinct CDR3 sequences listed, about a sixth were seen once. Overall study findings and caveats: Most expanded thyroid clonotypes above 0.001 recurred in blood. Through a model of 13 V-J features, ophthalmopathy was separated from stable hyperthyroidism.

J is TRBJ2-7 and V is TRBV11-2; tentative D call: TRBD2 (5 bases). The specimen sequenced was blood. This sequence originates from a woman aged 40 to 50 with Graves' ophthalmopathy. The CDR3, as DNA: TGTGCCAGCAGCTTTTTGGCCGGGGAGTACGAGCAGTACTTC. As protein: CASSFLAGEYEQYF.